This note documents a single T cell receptor (beta chain) sequence. Its antigen is not known. Only in-frame clones appear in the TCRdb table, and some are missing; sequencing was by immunoSEQ multiplex PCR. The table lists about 40,000 clones, more than 85% of them singletons, with under 1% in the top ten. Starting 14 to 28 days after autologous transplant, ipilimumab 1 mg/kg was given. Patients got 3 mg/kg IV nivolumab weeks 1, 4, 7, 10, then biweekly through week 26. This specimen comes from a study of ipilimumab plus nivolumab after autologous stem cell transplantation. Findings of the study overall: TCR repertoire, Treg phenotype and gut microbiota reportedly support more study of this approach.

The CDR3 is 12 amino acids. In germline, CDR1 is LGHNA, CDR2 YSLEER. V dropped 2 bases and J dropped 4 bases, with 3 bases sitting between them. The chain uses TRBV4-3 and TRBJ2-1, with no clear D. This clonotype was obtained from a male donor with multiple myeloma. Sequenced material: PBMCs, taken in a trial of ipilimumab plus nivolumab as post-transplant consolidation. The DNA for the CDR3 is TGCGCCAGCAGCCAATCTTACAATGAGCAGTTCTTC. This sequence encodes CASSQSYNEQFF.